Detailed here is one T cell receptor (beta chain). Ten or more counts support this clonotype. Its antigen remains undetermined. There are no base qualities to consult, and no much larger clone falls within one base. The source of the sample is a study of molecular identifiers for immune sequencing clone quantification listed by TCRdb under 2018. For context, the study as a whole: For a replicate experiment, the RNA from either 20,000 or 100,000 naive CD8 T cells was divided into five aliquots, and four of those aliquots went on to sequencing. The study was a methods study using CD8 T cells to benchmark molecular-identifier clustering-based TCR repertoire sequencing (MIDCIRS) and TCR RNA copy counting.

The germline V gene (reference sequence) provides CDR1 LNHDA and CDR2 SQIVND. V is clipped by 1 base and J by 1 base, and the sequence between their germline boundaries is 10 bases long. The CDR3 sequence holds 15 residues, the cysteine and phenylalanine included. The entry retains the CDR3 DNA only, 45 bases that are in frame from base 1. Broader findings and caveats from the paper: The naive libraries included spiked-in Jurkat TCR RNA (around 10 copies' worth), and this RNA is not part of the donor repertoire. Spiked-in Jurkat TCR RNA equal to a single cell's worth was reported to be detectable even within 1,200,000 naive CD8 T cells. Without barcode sub-clustering, chimeric consensus sequences inflated TCR diversity; chimeras reached as high as 47%. About 3 recovered TCR RNA copies per cell were obtained by modeling, versus about 9.7 by digital PCR, implying a capture efficiency of about 30%. In CMV-specific effector cells, clones with more than 20 RNA copies contained over 98% of molecules, whereas in naive cells such clones contained under 1% of molecules. Identical TCR molecules sharing a barcode could cause highly expanded clone sizes to be underestimated.

Libraries of naive CD8 T cells were built from anywhere between about 20,000 and 1,000,000 sorted cells, with 10%, 30% or 50% of the purified RNA used. Naive CD8 T cells were FACS-sorted as CD8+CD4-CCR7+CD45RA+ on a BD FACSAria II into RLT Plus buffer. Approximately eleven TCR copies' worth of Jurkat RNA were spiked into about 19,000-1,000,000 naive CD8 T cell samples to test detection sensitivity. Enrichment of CD8 T cells was done with RosetteSep CD8+ T Cell Enrichment Cocktail plus Ficoll-Paque, and ACK red cell lysis came afterward. Library prep was done by PCR. Sequencing was performed on an Illumina HiSeq 4000. Bulk TCR libraries were generated as previously described, with the TCR primers listed in Table S5 used. Purification of total RNA was performed with the Qiagen AllPrep DNA/RNA kit. Before analysis, reads from multiple sequencing runs of the same library were pooled. The paper's data handling went like this. Only reads with exact TCR constant sequence were kept, trimmed to 150 nt, and grouped by their 12-nt molecular barcodes. Within each barcode group, reads were sub-clustered at a 15% Levenshtein threshold, and quality-weighted consensus sequences were built per RNA molecule. Non-functional sequences were discarded, and so were lower-count sequences lying one edit away from another sequence. On the basis of fitting two negative binomial distributions, barcode sub-clusters with fewer than 20% of the maximum read count were discarded. TCRdb trimmed public reads at Q25 via fastp, called clones via MiXCR and kept in-frame beta chains. CDR3 protein duplicates are merged, each entry listing the most common genes and DNA. These V and J calls are TCRdb output, not the study's own analysis. Within this sample are about 510,000 distinct CDR3 sequences, with 20% to 25% of them counted one time only. The top ten clones comprise about 0.8% of the sample.

The source material was naive CD8+ T cells from blood, with Jurkat cell RNA spiked in. According to the study, the label for this sample's cell subset or site signals: FACS-sorted CD8+CD4-CCR7+CD45RA+ naive T cells. The V and J segments used are TRBV19 and TRBJ2-5; matching of 6 bases hints at TRBD1 as the D gene. This TCR derives from a human donor in good health. Some libraries in this study had Jurkat cell RNA spiked in. This receptor has the CDR3 CASSIGGGIQETQYF. The nucleotides are TGTGCCAGTAGTATAGGAGGGGGAATCCAAGAGACCCAGTACTTC. Beyond the CDR3, the reference TRBV19 and TRBJ2-5 genes provide the residues; the full variable domain reads: DGGITQSPKYLFRKEGQNVTLSCEQNLNHDAMYWYRQDPGQGLRLIYYSQIVNDFQKGDIAEGYSVSREKKESFPLTVTSAQKNPTAFYLCASSIGGGIQETQYFGPGTRLLVL.